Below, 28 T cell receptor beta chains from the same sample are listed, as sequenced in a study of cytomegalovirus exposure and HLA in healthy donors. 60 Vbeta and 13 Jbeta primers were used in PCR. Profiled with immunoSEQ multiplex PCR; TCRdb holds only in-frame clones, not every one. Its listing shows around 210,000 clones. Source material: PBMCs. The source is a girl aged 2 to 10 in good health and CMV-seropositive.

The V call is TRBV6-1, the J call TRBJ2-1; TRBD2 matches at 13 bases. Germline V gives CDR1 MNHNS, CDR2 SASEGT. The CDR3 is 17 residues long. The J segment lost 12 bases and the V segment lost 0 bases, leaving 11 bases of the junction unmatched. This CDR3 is CASSEALRTSGGRVQFF. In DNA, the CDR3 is TGTGCCAGCAGTGAAGCGCTTCGGACTAGCGGGGGACGGGTGCAGTTCTTC.

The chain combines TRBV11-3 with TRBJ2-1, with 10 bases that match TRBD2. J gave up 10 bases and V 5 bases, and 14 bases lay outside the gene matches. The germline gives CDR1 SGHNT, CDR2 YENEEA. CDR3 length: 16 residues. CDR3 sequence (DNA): TGTGCCAGCAGCCCACGAGATAGCGGGAGGATTAGGGAGCAGTTCTTC. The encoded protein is CASSPRDSGRIREQFF. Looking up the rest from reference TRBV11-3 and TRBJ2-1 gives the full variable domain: EAGVVQSPRYKIIEKKQPVAFWCNPISGHNTLYWYLQNLGQGPELLIRYENEEAVDDSQLPKDRFSAERLKGVDSTLKIQPAELGDSAVYLCASSPRDSGRIREQFFGPGTRLTVL.

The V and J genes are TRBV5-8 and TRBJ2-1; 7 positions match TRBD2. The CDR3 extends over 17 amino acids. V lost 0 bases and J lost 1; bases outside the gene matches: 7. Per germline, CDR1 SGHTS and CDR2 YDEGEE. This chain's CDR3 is CASSLDGASGSYNEQFF. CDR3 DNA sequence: TGTGCCAGCAGCTTGGATGGGGCTAGCGGTTCCTACAATGAGCAGTTCTTC.

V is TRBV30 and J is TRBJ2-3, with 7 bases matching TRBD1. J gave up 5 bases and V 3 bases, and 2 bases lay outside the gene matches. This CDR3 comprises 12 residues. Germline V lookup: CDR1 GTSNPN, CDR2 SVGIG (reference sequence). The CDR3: CAWRQGRDTQYF. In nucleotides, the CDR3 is TGTGCCTGGAGACAGGGGAGAGATACGCAGTATTTT.

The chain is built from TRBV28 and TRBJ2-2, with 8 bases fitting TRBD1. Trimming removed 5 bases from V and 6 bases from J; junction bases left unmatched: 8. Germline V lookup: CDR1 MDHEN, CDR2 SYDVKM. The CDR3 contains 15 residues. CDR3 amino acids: CASSPDRVIPGELFF. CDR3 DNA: TGTGCCAGCAGTCCGGACAGGGTTATCCCCGGGGAGCTGTTTTTT.

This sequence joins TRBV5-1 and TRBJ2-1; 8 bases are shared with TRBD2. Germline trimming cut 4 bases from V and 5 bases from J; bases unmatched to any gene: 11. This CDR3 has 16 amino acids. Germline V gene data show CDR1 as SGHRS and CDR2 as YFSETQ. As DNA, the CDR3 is TGCGCCAGCAGCCCTATCCCGGGACTAGTCCACAATGAGCAGTTCTTC. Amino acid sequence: CASSPIPGLVHNEQFF.

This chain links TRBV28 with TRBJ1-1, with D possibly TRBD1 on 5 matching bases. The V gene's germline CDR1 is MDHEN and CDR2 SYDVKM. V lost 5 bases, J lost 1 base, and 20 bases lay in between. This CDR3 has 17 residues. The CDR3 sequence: CASSPPRMGGPNTEAFF. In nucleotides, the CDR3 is TGTGCCAGCAGTCCCCCGCGGATGGGGGGACCGAACACTGAAGCTTTCTTT.

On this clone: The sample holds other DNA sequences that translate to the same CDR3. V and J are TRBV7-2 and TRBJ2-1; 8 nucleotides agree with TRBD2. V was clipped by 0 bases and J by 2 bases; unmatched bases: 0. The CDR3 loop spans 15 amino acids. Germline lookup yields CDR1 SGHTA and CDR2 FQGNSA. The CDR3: CASSLASGAYNEQFF. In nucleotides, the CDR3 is TGTGCCAGCAGCTTAGCTAGCGGGGCCTACAATGAGCAGTTCTTC.

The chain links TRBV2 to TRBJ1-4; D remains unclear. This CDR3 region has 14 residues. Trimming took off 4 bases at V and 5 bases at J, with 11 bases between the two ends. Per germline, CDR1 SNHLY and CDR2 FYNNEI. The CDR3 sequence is CASSGTEPNEKLFF. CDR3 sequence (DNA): TGTGCCAGCAGTGGAACAGAGCCCAATGAAAAACTGTTTTTT.

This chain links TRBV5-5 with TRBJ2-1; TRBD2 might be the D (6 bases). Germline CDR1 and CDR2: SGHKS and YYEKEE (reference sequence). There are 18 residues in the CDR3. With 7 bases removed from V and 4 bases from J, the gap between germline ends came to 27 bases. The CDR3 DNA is TGTGCCAGCGAAAATTCGGGAGTTGGGCCTTTCGTGTACAATGAGCAGTTCTTC. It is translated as CASENSGVGPFVYNEQFF. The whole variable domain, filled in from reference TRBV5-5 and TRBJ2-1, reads DAGVTQSPTHLIKTRGQQVTLRCSPISGHKSVSWYQQVLGQGPQFIFQYYEKEERGRGNFPDRFSARQFPNYSSELNVNALLLGDSALYLCASENSGVGPFVYNEQFFGPGTRLTVL.

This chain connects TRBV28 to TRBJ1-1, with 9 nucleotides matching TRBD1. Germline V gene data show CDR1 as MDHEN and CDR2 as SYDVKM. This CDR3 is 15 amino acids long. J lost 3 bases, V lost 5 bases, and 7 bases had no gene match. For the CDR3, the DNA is TGTGCCAGCAGTGAGGACAGGGGAGGGTACACTGAAGCTTTCTTT. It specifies CASSEDRGGYTEAFF.

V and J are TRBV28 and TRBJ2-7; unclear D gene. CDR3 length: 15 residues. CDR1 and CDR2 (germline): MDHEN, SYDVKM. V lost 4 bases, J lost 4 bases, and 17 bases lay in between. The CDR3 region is CASSSGVPPSYEQYF. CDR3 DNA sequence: TGTGCCAGCAGTTCGGGTGTGCCCCCGTCGTACGAGCAGTACTTC.

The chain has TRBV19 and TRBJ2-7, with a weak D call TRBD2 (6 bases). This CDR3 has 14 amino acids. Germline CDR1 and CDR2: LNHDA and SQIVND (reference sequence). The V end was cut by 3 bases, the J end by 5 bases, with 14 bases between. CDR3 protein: CASSIRGSAHEQYF. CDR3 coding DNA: TGTGCCAGTAGTATTCGGGGGAGCGCCCACGAGCAGTACTTC.

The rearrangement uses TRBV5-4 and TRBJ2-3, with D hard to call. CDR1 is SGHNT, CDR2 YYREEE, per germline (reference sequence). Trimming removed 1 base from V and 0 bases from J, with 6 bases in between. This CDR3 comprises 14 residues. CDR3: CASSLYGSTDTQYF. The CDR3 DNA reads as TGTGCCAGCAGCTTGTACGGGAGCACAGATACGCAGTATTTT.

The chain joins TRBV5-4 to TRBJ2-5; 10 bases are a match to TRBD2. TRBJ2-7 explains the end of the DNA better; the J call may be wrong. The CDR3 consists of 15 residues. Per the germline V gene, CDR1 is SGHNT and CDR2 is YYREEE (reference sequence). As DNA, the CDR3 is TGTGCCAGCAGCTTAGCGGGAGGGCCGCCCTACGAGCAGTACTTC. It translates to CASSLAGGPPYEQYF.

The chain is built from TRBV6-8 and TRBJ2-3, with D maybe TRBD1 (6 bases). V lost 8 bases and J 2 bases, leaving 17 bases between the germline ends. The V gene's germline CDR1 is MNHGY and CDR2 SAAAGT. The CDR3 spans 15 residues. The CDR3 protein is CASHLTGNVTDTQYF. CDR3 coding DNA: TGTGCCAGCCACCTAACAGGGAACGTCACAGATACGCAGTATTTT.

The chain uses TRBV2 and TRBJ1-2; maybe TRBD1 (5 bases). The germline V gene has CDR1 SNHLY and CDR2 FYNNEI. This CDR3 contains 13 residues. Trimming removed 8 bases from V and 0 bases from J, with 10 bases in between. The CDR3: CASVTEANYGYTF. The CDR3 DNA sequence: TGTGCCAGCGTGACAGAAGCTAACTATGGCTACACCTTC.

As DNA, the CDR3 is TGTGCCAGCAGCCGGACGGAGGGGTACGGGTCACCCCTCCACTTT. This translates into CASSRTEGYGSPLHF. The chain uses TRBV5-6 and TRBJ1-6; TRBD1 might be the D (5 bases). Germline V gene sequence: CDR1 SGHDT, CDR2 YYEEEE. With 4 bases removed from V and 10 bases from J, the gap between germline ends came to 18 bases. The CDR3 runs to 15 residues.

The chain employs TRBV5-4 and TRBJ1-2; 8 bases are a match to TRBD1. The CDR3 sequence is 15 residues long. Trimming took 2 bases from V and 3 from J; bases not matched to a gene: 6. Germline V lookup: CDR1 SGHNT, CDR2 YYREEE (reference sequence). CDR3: CASSFPGQADYGYTF. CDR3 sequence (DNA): TGTGCCAGCAGCTTCCCGGGACAGGCGGACTATGGCTACACCTTC.

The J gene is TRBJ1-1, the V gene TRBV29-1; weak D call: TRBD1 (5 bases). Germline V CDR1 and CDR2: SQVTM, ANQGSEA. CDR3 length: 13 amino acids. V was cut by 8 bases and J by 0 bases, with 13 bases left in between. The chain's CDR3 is CSFYRQLNTEAFF. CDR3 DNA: TGCAGCTTTTACAGGCAATTGAACACTGAAGCTTTCTTT. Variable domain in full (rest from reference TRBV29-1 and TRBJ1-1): SAVISQKPSRDICQRGTSLTIQCQVDSQVTMMFWYRQQPGQSLTLIATANQGSEATYESGFVIDKFPISRPNLTFSTLTVSNMSPEDSSIYLCSFYRQLNTEAFFGQGTRLTVV.

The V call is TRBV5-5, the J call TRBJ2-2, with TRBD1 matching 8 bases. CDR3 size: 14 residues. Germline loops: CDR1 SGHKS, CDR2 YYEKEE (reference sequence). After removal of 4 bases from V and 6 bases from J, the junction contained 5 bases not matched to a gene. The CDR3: CASSGTGGPGELFF. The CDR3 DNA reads TGTGCCAGCAGCGGAACAGGGGGACCCGGGGAGCTGTTTTTT. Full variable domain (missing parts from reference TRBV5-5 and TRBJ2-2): DAGVTQSPTHLIKTRGQQVTLRCSPISGHKSVSWYQQVLGQGPQFIFQYYEKEERGRGNFPDRFSARQFPNYSSELNVNALLLGDSALYLCASSGTGGPGELFFGEGSRLTVL.

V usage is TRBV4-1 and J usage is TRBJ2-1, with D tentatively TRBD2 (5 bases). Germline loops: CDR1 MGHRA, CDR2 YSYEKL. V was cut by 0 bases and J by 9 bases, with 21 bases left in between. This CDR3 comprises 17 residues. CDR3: CASSQDGPAGGWGEQFF. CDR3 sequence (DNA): TGCGCCAGCAGCCAAGACGGTCCCGCCGGAGGATGGGGTGAGCAGTTCTTC.

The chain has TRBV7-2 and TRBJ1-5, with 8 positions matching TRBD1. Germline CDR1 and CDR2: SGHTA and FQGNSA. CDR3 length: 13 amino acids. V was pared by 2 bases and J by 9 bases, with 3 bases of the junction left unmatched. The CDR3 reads CASSLWDRRPQHF. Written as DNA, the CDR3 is TGTGCCAGCAGCTTATGGGACAGGCGGCCCCAGCATTTT.

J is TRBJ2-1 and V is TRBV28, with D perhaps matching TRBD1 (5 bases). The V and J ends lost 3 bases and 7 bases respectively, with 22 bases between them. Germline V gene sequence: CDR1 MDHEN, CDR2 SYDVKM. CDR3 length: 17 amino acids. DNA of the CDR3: TGTGCCAGCAGTTTTGGGGTAGGGCAGGGCCGGCGGAATGAGCAGTTCTTC. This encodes CASSFGVGQGRRNEQFF.

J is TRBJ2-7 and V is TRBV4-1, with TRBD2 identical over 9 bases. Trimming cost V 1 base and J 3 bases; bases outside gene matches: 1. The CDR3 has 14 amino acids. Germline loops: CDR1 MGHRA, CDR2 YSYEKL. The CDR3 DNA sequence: TGCGCCAGCAGCCAAGTAGCGGGGGTCTACGAGCAGTACTTC. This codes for CASSQVAGVYEQYF.

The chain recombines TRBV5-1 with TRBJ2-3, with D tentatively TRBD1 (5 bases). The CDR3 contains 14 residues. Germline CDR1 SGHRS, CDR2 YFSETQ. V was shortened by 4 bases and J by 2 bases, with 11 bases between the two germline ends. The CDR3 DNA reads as TGCGCCAGCAGCCAAGGGGCGGACACAGATACGCAGTATTTT. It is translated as CASSQGADTDTQYF.

The CDR3 sequence is CASSPRPLVGTQYF. In nucleotides, the CDR3 is TGTGCCAGCAGCCCTAGGCCGCTTGTAGGGACCCAGTACTTC. The rearrangement links TRBV28 to TRBJ2-5; D is unresolved. The V gene's germline CDR1 is MDHEN and CDR2 SYDVKM. Trimming cost V 6 bases and J 7 bases, with 18 bases left between them. The CDR3 runs 14 residues.

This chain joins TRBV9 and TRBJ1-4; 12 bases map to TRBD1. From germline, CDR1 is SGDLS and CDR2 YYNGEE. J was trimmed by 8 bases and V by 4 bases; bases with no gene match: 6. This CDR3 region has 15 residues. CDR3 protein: CASSTGTGGVEKLFF. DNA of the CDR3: TGTGCCAGCAGCACCGGGACAGGGGGCGTAGAAAAACTGTTTTTT.